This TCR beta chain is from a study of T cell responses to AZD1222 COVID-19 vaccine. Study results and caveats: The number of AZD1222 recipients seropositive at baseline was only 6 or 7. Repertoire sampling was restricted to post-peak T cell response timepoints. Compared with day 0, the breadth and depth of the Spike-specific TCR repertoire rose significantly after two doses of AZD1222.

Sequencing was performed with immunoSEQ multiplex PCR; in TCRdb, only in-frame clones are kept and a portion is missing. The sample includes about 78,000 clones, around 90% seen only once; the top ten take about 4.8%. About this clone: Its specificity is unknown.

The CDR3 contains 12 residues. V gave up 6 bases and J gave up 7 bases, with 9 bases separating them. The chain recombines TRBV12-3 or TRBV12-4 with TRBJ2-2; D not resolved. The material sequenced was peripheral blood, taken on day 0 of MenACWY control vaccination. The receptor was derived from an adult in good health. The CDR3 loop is CASSPFLGELFF. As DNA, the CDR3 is TGTGCCAGCAGCCCTTTTCTCGGGGAGCTGTTTTTT.